The rows below give T cell receptor beta chains drawn from one sample of a study of T cell changes during pregnancy in multiple sclerosis. The data were produced by immunoSEQ multiplex PCR, yet TCRdb's version contains in-frame clones alone and is incomplete. Of about 40,000 clones listed, 70% to 90% are singletons. This sample comprised CD4+ T cells from peripheral blood mononuclear cells, obtained in the first trimester of pregnancy. The receptors derive from a female donor with multiple sclerosis, enrolled in a pregnancy study. Each CDR3 is given without its conserved first and last residue. D genes are given only for firm matches.

D gene,J gene,V gene,CDR3 protein
TRBD1,TRBJ1-6,TRBV4-1,ASSPYGQGKLEGSPLH
TRBD2,TRBJ2-7,TRBV30,AWSGTSSYEQY
TRBD1,TRBJ2-7,TRBV6-5,ASSYQGTASYEQY
TRBD2,TRBJ2-7,TRBV10-2,AVEASGTYEQY
TRBD1,TRBJ2-7,TRBV18,ASSLGTGHYEQY
-,TRBJ2-7,TRBV19,ASSRQASYEQY
TRBD1,TRBJ2-2,TRBV6-5,ASSYIGQGRAGELF
-,TRBJ1-4,TRBV28,ASSLAEATNEKLF
TRBD1,TRBJ1-2,TRBV11-2,ASGTGTGVGYT
-,TRBJ2-2,TRBV7-9,ASSLEGLVNTGELF
-,TRBJ1-6,TRBV5-1,ASSFDRWGSPLH
-,TRBJ2-7,TRBV4-2,ASSQVASRGPYEQY
TRBD2,TRBJ2-5,TRBV7-9,ASSPGTSGGAETQY
-,TRBJ2-5,TRBV5-4,ASSLDGLQETQY
TRBD1,TRBJ1-5,TRBV7-9,ASSAGQVPSQPQH
TRBD1,TRBJ2-3,TRBV9,ASSVTGGKGTDTQY
TRBD1,TRBJ1-1,TRBV5-6,ASSWVDRVNTEAF
TRBD1,TRBJ1-2,TRBV19,ASTPRGVRTGADYGYT
TRBD2,TRBJ2-5,TRBV7-2,ASSLVVGGAEETQY
-,TRBJ2-5,TRBV12-1,ASSGPTVQETQY
TRBD1,TRBJ1-2,TRBV11-2,ASSSLSDRRDGYT
-,TRBJ1-2,TRBV6-6,ASSSKDTNYGYT
TRBD2,TRBJ2-7,TRBV4-3,ASSPPGRVNYEQY
TRBD1,TRBJ2-3,TRBV9,ASSENPGQGVFTDTQY
-,TRBJ1-1,TRBV6-4,ASSGRGNTEAF
-,TRBJ2-5,TRBV7-2,ASSSQTGRTQY
-,TRBJ2-7,TRBV30,AWSGAYEQY
TRBD2,TRBJ2-2,TRBV4-3,ASSQEPGLAATGELF
-,TRBJ1-1,TRBV19,ASSIHVNTEAF
-,TRBJ2-5,TRBV2,ASTKQETQY
-,TRBJ1-1,TRBV25-1,ASSGTGSITEAF
TRBD1,TRBJ2-2,TRBV7-9,ASSFSGTGSAGELF
-,TRBJ2-5,TRBV7-9,ASSEGVWETQY
TRBD2,TRBJ2-2,TRBV2,ASRPTSGRNTGELF
-,TRBJ1-6,TRBV19,ASSRQNSPLH
TRBD2,TRBJ2-3,TRBV2,ASSSLAGGQPDTQY
-,TRBJ2-5,TRBV6-5,ASSYSDGARGETQY
-,TRBJ2-5,TRBV27,ASSPGERKWETQY
-,TRBJ2-1,TRBV2,ASKSSSYNEQF
TRBD1,TRBJ2-1,TRBV2,ASSLGQGLFNEQF